This T cell receptor beta chain is drawn from a study of shared clonotypes between healthy human individuals. Study-wide context: There were three CD4 naive, three CD4 memory, two CD8 naive and one CD8 memory plates per donor.

Details on this clone: Its antigen remains unidentified.

General observations from the study: Depth was large, yet rarefaction showed that sorted-subset sequencing was incomplete. The genetic and exposure-history diversity represented was limited by few donors.

HIV-negative, healthy adults without recent acute infections or vaccinations were the donors. The repertoire was sequenced with immunoSEQ multiplex PCR; TCRdb's copy has only in-frame clones and lacks some. The sample consists of about 2.4 million clones, roughly 93% of them appearing once. Sequenced material: naive CD4+ T cells from PBMCs. Subset defined: CD45RA+ positively selected. The TCR originated in a young man in good health. Some clones in this sample may be carry-over from other donors' samples.

CDR3 coding DNA: TGTGCCAGCAGCTTTTCTGAACTGAGAAAGCAGTTCTTC. Its protein product is CASSFSELRKQFF. The rearrangement links TRBV7-2 to TRBJ2-1; D gene unclear. The ends were cut back, 3 bases at V and 11 bases at J, with 14 bases in the middle. CDR3 size: 13 residues. Germline assignment: CDR1 SGHTA and CDR2 FQGNSA. Based on the CDR3 plus reference TRBV7-2 and TRBJ2-1, the full variable domain is GAGVSQSPSNKVTEKGKDVELRCDPISGHTALYWYRQSLGQGLEFLIYFQGNSAPDKSGLPSDRFSAERTGGSVSTLTIQRTQQEDSAVYLCASSFSELRKQFFGPGTRLTVL.